The sample holds a few counts of the clone carrying this T cell receptor (beta chain). Given the absence of the conserved phenylalanine or tryptophan at the CDR3 end, a read error is likely. This record comes from a study of tumor-infiltrating lymphocytes in primary liver carcinoma. Overall study context: The study enrolled male and female patients aged 30 to 69 years. All lesions had stage T1-T3 N0M0 and roughly 4 to 10 cm widths.

A constant-region primer primed TCR beta cDNA synthesis from 400 to 550 ng of total RNA. Amplification in three nested multiplex PCR rounds with slightly modified ARM-PCR gave rise to TCR beta libraries. The first two PCR rounds, nine to ten cycles each, used TRBV1-TRBV30 forward primers and a C-beta reverse primer. TCRdb analysed the multiplex PCR reads with MiXCR anew, one entry per CDR3 protein. The data hold roughly 120,000 distinct CDR3 sequences, with 64% observed a single time. Co-extraction yielded RNA and DNA from around 20-30 mg of unsorted bulk tissue. V was shortened by 0 bases and J by 3 bases, with 21 bases between the two germline ends. Germline V gives CDR1 SQVTM, CDR2 ANQGSEA. CDR3 length: 18 residues.

Sequenced input: liver tumor tissue from sampling region 3. Specified subset: tumor region T3, left-lateral pole. This sequence originates from a woman aged 60-75 years with primary liver carcinoma and hepatitis B virus infection. V and J are TRBV29-1 and TRBJ2-1; perhaps D is TRBD1 or TRBD2 (5 bases each). CDR3: CSVEDQGCGSVGYNEQFI. Here the CDR3 DNA reads TGCAGCGTTGAAGATCAGGGATGTGGGAGCGTTGGCTACAATGAGCAGTTCATC.